This T cell receptor (beta chain) is from a study of tumor-infiltrating lymphocytes in primary liver carcinoma. Whole-study context: Tumors measured about 4 to 10 cm and were stage T1-T3 N0M0.

TCR beta cDNA was made from approximately 500 ng total RNA with a constant-region primer. TCR beta libraries came from three nested multiplex PCR rounds using slightly modified ARM-PCR. Both of the initial two PCR rounds ran for around 9 cycles and employed TRBV1-TRBV30 forward primers alongside a C-beta reverse primer. TCRdb fed the multiplex PCR reads into MiXCR, producing one record per CDR3 protein. The sample records approximately 320,000 distinct CDR3 sequences, around three fifths being singletons. Comments on this clonotype: It may be a read error: a sequence one base away is much more abundant.

CDR3 length: 14 amino acids. Per germline, CDR1 LGHNA and CDR2 YSLEER. Deletions cut 6 bases from V and 7 bases from J, with 13 bases between. Unsorted whole blood yielded blood RNA, and germline DNA was extracted as well. The chain recombines TRBV4-3 with TRBJ1-6; a weak D match, TRBD1 (5 bases). The sequence was obtained from a woman in her 30s with primary liver carcinoma and hepatitis B virus infection. The sequenced sample consisted of peripheral blood. This CDR3 reads CASRSDMQNSPLHF. CDR3 nucleotides: TGCGCCAGCAGGTCGGACATGCAAAATTCACCCCTCCACTTT.